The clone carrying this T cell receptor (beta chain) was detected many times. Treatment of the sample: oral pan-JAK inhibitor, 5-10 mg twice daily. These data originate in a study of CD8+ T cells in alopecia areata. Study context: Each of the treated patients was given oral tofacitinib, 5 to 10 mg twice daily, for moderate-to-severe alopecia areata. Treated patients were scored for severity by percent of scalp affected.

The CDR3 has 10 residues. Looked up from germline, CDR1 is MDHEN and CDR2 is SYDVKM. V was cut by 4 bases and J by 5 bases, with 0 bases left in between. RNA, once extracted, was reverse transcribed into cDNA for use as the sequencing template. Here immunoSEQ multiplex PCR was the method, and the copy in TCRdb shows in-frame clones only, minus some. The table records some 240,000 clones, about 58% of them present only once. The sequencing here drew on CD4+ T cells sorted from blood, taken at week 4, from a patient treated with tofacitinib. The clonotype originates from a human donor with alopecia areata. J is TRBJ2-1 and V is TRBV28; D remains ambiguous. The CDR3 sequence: CASSYNEQFF. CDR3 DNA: TGTGCCAGCAGTTACAATGAGCAGTTCTTC.